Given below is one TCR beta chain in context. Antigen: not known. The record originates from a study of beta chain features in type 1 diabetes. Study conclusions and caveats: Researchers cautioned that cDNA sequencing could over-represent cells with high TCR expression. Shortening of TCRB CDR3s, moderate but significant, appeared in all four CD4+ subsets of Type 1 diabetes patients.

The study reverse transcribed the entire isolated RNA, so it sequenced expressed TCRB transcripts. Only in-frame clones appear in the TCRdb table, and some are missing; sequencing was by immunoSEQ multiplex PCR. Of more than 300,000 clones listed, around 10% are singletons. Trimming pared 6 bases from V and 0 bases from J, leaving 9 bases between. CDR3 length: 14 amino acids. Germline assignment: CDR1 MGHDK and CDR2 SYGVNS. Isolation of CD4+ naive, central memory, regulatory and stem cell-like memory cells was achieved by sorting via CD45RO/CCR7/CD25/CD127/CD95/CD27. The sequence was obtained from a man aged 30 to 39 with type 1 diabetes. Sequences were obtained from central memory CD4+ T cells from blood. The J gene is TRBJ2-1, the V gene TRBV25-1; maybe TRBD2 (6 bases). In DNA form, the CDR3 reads TGTGCCAGCAGAGAGCGGGCCTCCTACAATGAGCAGTTCTTC. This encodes CASRERASYNEQFF. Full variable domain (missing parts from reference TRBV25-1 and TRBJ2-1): EADIYQTPRYLVIGTGKKITLECSQTMGHDKMYWYQQDPGMELHLIHYSYGVNSTEKGDLSSESTVSRIRTEHFPLTLESARPSHTSQYLCASRERASYNEQFFGPGTRLTVL.